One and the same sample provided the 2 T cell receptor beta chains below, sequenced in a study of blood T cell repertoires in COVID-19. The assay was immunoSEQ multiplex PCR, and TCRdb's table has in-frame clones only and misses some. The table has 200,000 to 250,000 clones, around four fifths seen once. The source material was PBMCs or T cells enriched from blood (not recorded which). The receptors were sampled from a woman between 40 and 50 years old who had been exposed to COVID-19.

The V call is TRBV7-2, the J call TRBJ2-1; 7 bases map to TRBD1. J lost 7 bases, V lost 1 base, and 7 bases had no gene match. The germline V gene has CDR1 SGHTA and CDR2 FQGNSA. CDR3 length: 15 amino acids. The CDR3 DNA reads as TGTGCCAGCAGCTTAGGGGCAGGGGGTTTAAATGAGCAGTTCTTC. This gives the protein CASSLGAGGLNEQFF.

In DNA, the CDR3 is TGTGCCAGCAGCCATTTTAGCGGGGGGGCCGAGACCCAGTACTTC. Its protein is CASSHFSGGAETQYF. The chain uses TRBV3-1 (or the pseudogene TRBV3-2) and TRBJ2-5; 11 bases are a match to TRBD2. The CDR3 is made up of 15 amino acids. Unmatched junction bases numbered 5, after V lost 3 bases and J lost 5 bases. CDR1 is LGHDT, CDR2 YNNKEL, per germline (reference sequence).